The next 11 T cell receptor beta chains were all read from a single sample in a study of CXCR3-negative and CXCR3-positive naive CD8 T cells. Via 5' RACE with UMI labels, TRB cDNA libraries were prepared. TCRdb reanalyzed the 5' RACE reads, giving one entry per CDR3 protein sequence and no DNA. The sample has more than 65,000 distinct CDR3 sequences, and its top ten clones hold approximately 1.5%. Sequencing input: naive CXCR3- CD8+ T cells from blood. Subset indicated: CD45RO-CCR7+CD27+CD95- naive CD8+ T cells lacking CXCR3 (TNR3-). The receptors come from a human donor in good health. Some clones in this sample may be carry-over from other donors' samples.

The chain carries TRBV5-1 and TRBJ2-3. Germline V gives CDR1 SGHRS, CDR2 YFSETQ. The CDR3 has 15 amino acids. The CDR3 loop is CASTYGWATTDTQYF.

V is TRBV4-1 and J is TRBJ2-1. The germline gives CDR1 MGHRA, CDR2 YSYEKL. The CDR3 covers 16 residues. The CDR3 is CASSQREGRTYNEQFF.

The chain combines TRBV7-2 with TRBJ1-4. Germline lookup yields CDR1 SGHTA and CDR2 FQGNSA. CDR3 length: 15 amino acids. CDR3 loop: CASSQEWTGNEKLFF. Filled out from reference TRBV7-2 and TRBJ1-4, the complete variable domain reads GAGVSQSPSNKVTEKGKDVELRCDPISGHTALYWYRQSLGQGLEFLIYFQGNSAPDKSGLPSDRFSAERTGGSVSTLTIQRTQQEDSAVYLCASSQEWTGNEKLFFGSGTQLSVL.

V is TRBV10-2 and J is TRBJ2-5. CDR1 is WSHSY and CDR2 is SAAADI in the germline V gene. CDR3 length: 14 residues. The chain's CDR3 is CASSDNYLKETQYF.

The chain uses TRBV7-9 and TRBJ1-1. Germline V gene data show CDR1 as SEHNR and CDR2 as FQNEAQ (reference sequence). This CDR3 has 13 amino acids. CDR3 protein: CASSLLLMDAAFF.

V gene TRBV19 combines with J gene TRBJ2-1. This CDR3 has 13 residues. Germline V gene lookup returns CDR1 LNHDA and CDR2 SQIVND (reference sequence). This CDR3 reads CASSSASAWWQFF.

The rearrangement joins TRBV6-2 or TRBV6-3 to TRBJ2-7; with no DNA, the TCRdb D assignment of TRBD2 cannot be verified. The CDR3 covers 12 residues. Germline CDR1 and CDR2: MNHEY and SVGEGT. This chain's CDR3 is CASRLAGDEQYF.

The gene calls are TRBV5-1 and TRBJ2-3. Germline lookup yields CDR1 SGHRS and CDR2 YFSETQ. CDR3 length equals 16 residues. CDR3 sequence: CASSSIWDTSTDTQYF.

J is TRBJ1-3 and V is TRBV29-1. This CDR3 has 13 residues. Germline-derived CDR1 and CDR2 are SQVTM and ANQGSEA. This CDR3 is CSAVVGLGNTIYF.

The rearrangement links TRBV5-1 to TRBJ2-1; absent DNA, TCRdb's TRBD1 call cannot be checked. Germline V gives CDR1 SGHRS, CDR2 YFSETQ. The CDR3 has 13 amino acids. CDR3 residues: CASSADSPGEQFF. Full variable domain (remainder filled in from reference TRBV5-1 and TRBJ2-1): KAGVTQTPRYLIKTRGQQVTLSCSPISGHRSVSWYQQTPGQGLQFLFEYFSETQRNKGNFPGRFSGRQFSNSRSEMNVSTLELGDSALYLCASSADSPGEQFFGPGTRLTVL.

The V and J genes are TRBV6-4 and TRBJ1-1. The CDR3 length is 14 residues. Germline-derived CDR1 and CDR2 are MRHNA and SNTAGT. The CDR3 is CASSADGREDEAFF.